The 13 T cell receptor beta chains below come from one sample, sequenced in a study of tumor-infiltrating lymphocytes in primary liver carcinoma. Constant-region priming of around 530 ng total RNA yielded TCR beta cDNA. Slightly modified ARM-PCR served as the procedure for the TCR beta libraries. These libraries came from three rounds of nested multiplex PCR. It was with TRBV1-TRBV30 forward primers and a C-beta reverse primer that the first two PCR rounds were run, at approximately 10 cycles each. TCRdb independently ran MiXCR on the multiplex PCR reads; one entry per CDR3 protein. The table records 300,000 to 350,000 distinct CDR3 sequences, about 65% of them present only once. Blood RNA was derived from unsorted whole blood, and germline DNA was extracted too. Sequencing was carried out using peripheral blood. These receptors came from a man aged 35-49 years with primary liver carcinoma and hepatitis B virus infection.

The J gene is TRBJ1-2, the V gene TRBV11-2, with D unresolved. V was cut by 8 bases and J by 4 bases, with 17 bases left in between. Germline CDR1 SGHAT, CDR2 FQNNGV. The CDR3 contains 14 residues. The CDR3 DNA reads TGTGCCAGCGGCCGGGAGGGAGTCAGCTATGGCTACACCTTC. Translated: CASGREGVSYGYTF.

This clonotype was observed a handful of times. This chain links TRBV10-3 with TRBJ2-5; no definite D call. This CDR3 comprises 11 residues. Trimming pared 10 bases from V and 2 bases from J, leaving 8 bases between. Germline CDR1 is ENHRY and CDR2 is SYGVKD. The CDR3 sequence is CASAVQETQYF. CDR3 bases: TGTGCCAGCGCGGTTCAAGAGACCCAGTACTTC.

This clonotype was observed at least ten times. The chain uses TRBV12-3 or TRBV12-4 and TRBJ2-3; 10 positions match TRBD2. The V segment lost 5 bases and the J segment 4 bases; nucleotides outside the gene matches: 6. The CDR3 is 15 residues long. CDR3 in DNA: TGTGCCAGCAGTCCTCCAGCGGGAGGGCCAGATACGCAGTATTTT. It is translated as CASSPPAGGPDTQYF.

On this clonotype: Sequence at one end of the junction differs from germline and may be a read error. The CDR3 DNA reads as TGCGCGAGCAGCCAAGATCCCGGTCCAAGCTCTGGGGCCAACGCCCTGACTTTC. Translated, it gives CASSQDPGPSSGANALTF. This chain connects TRBV4-3 to TRBJ2-6, with a weak D call TRBD1 (5 bases). This CDR3 contains 18 residues. Germline V gene lookup returns CDR1 LGHNA and CDR2 YSLEER.

This clonotype was observed a few times. A much bigger clone sits one base away, suggesting this may be a read error. The J gene is TRBJ1-2, the V gene TRBV6-6, with 8 nucleotides matching TRBD1. The CDR3 length is 16 residues. The germline CDR1 and CDR2 sequences are MNHNY and SVGAGI (reference sequence). The CDR3: CVSSGERTGQDYGYTF. CDR3 coding DNA: TGTGTCAGCAGTGGAGAGAGGACAGGGCAGGACTATGGCTACACCTTC.

This clonotype was seen a few times. This CDR3 reads CASSQFQGGSSGNTIYF. CDR3 nucleotides: TGCGCCAGCAGCCAGTTTCAGGGCGGGTCCTCTGGAAACACCATATATTTT. The rearrangement links TRBV4-3 to TRBJ1-3; D perhaps matches TRBD1 (5 bases). Trimming cost V 3 bases and J 0 bases, with 15 bases left between them. The CDR3 has 17 amino acids. Germline V CDR1 and CDR2: LGHNA, YSLEER.

Here the CDR3 reads CASSQMWQYEQYF. Written as DNA, the CDR3 is TGTGCCAGCAGTCAAATGTGGCAGTACGAGCAGTACTTC. This chain joins TRBV6-1 and TRBJ2-7, with unresolved D. Trimming took off 5 bases at V and 4 bases at J, with 12 bases between the two ends. In germline, CDR1 is MNHNS, CDR2 SASEGT. This CDR3 region has 13 residues.

Comment on this clonotype: At one end the junction does not follow the germline gene, possibly because of a read error. The gene calls are TRBV11-2 and TRBJ1-1; D remains unclear. There are 13 residues in the CDR3. CDR1 is SGHAT, CDR2 FQNNGV, per germline. This CDR3 reads CANSLVDNTEAFF. CDR3 DNA: TGTGCCAACAGCTTGGTTGATAACACTGAAGCTTTCTTT.

This clonotype was recorded many times. The chain is built from TRBV13 and TRBJ2-1; 9 positions match TRBD1. Germline V lookup: CDR1 PRHDT, CDR2 FYEKMQ (reference sequence). This CDR3 contains 16 residues. The V segment lost 3 bases and the J segment 4 bases; nucleotides outside the gene matches: 7. In nucleotides, the CDR3 is TGTGCCAGCAGCTTCCCTCTGGGACAGGGATACAATGAGCAGTTCTTC. Amino acid sequence: CASSFPLGQGYNEQFF.

This clonotype was recorded once. V usage is TRBV5-4 and J usage is TRBJ2-5; a weak D match, TRBD2 (5 bases). The J call is uncertain, as TRBJ2-1 better fits the DNA end. This CDR3 has 14 residues. Per the germline V gene, CDR1 is SGHNT and CDR2 is YYREEE (reference sequence). DNA of the CDR3: TGTGCCAGCAGCTTGGCGGGAACACAAGAGACCCAGTTCTTC. It translates to CASSLAGTQETQFF.

Worth noting for this clonotype: The CDR3 ends on some other residue instead of the conserved phenylalanine or tryptophan, so this is likely a read error. The V call is TRBV4-2, the J call TRBJ1-6; D gene ambiguous. CDR1 LGHNA and CDR2 YNFKEQ come from the germline V gene. The CDR3 contains 15 residues. The CDR3 spells CASSQVSTGNSPLHY. In DNA, the CDR3 is TGCGCCAGCAGTCAAGTATCCACGGGAAATTCACCCCTCCACTAT.

Remarks on this clonotype: A read error may explain this, as a much larger clone is one base away. The genes are TRBV4-1 and TRBJ2-3; 13 bases match TRBD2. The V gene's germline CDR1 is MGHRA and CDR2 YSYEKL. The CDR3 is 15 residues long. The DNA of the CDR3 is TGCACCAGCAGCCGGACTAGCGGGAGTGTAGATACGCAGTATTTT. Translating it yields CTSSRTSGSVDTQYF.

The chain links TRBV29-1 to TRBJ1-1; no reliable D call. Germline V gives CDR1 SQVTM, CDR2 ANQGSEA. The CDR3 has 13 residues. V gave up 6 bases and J gave up 7 bases, with 18 bases separating them. The CDR3 protein is CSVGVQGHGEAFF. CDR3 sequence (DNA): TGCAGCGTCGGAGTGCAAGGGCATGGTGAAGCTTTCTTT. The whole variable domain, filled in from reference TRBV29-1 and TRBJ1-1, reads SAVISQKPSRDICQRGTSLTIQCQVDSQVTMMFWYRQQPGQSLTLIATANQGSEATYESGFVIDKFPISRPNLTFSTLTVSNMSPEDSSIYLCSVGVQGHGEAFFGQGTRLTVV.